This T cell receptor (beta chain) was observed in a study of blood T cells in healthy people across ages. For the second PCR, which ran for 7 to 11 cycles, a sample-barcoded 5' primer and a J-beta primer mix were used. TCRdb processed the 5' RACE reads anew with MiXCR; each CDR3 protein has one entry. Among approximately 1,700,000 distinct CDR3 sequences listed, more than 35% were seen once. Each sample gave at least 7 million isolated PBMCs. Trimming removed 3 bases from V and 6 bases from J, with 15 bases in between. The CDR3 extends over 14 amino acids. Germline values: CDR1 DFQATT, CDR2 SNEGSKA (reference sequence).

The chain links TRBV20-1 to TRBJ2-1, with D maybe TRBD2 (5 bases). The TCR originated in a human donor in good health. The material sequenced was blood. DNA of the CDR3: TGCAGTGCTAGTGGTCTAGCACGAGGCAATGAGCAGTTCTTC. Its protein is CSASGLARGNEQFF.